This T cell receptor beta chain came from a study of Graves' ophthalmopathy and Graves' hyperthyroidism (dated by TCRdb to between 2017 and 2018). For the study in its entirety: Peripheral blood was collected at initial diagnosis, prior to any treatment. The study used TCR beta repertoire signatures to distinguish Graves' ophthalmopathy from Graves' hyperthyroidism and to predict progression to ophthalmopathy. In total, 135 blood samples were TCR-sequenced: approximately 40 ophthalmopathy, under 85 hyperthyroidism and approximately 17 hyperthyroidism-to-ophthalmopathy patients. To explore V-J signatures distinguishing ophthalmopathy from hyperthyroidism, a discovery set of 100 patients (roughly 45 ophthalmopathy, about 57 stable hyperthyroidism) was enrolled. The independent validation cohort included about 20 hyperthyroidism patients plus 17 patients who later progressed from hyperthyroidism to ophthalmopathy. In over five hyperthyroidism patients, T-cell repertoires of thyroid tissue and blood were compared. Following sampling, methimazole starting at 30 mg daily was administered to hyperthyroidism patients, and high-dose intravenous methylprednisolone was administered to ophthalmopathy patients. The approximately 97 discovery patients were randomly divided into training and test sets at a 7:3 ratio.

For repertoire sequencing, the TCR beta CDR3 regions were amplified from RNA transcripts. HTBI primers and the Qiagen OneStep RT-PCR kit were used in a first-round RT-PCR, which was followed by a second-round multiplex PCR, size selection and purification. The libraries underwent paired-end sequencing with 100 bp reads on an Illumina HiSeq2000. The paper's data handling went like this. SOAPnuke was used to process the reads, removing any read that contained adapters or uncalled bases, had a mean Phred below 15, or lacked an exact match to the constant primer or identifier. COPE v1.2.5 was used to merge high-quality paired reads. Each unique nucleotide sequence was defined as a clonotype, and clonotypes were aligned to IMGT TRB V, D and J references with MiTCR v1.1. The analysis was limited to V-J combinations with a frequency above 0.0001, which together covered approximately 99% of repertoires. A TCR clonal expansion and chaos score per V-J combination was defined as the ratio of F50 clonal expansion to chaos observed in the TCRdist matrix. Features were reduced by Welch's t-statistics and random forest to over ten V-J combinations, which fed a naive Bayes classifier. The Morisita-Horn index was used to measure how similar the thyroid and blood repertoires were. TCRdb reran the public reads through fastp at Q25 and MiXCR, keeping productive beta chains. Rows are combined by CDR3 protein, so each entry shows the most common genes and DNA. It is TCRdb's table, rather than the study itself, that gives the V and J calls and clone size. Recorded for this sample are almost 400,000 distinct CDR3 sequences; approximately 20% of them occurred a single time. Jointly, the top ten make up around 1.4% of the sample.

Ophthalmopathy patients had moderately to severely active disease, Clinical Activity Score of at least 3, NOSPECS grade of at least 4, and disease duration under 3 months. Patients with other autoimmune diseases, uncontrolled infections, pregnancy or lactation were excluded. Clinical symptoms, serum thyroxine, TRAb, thyroid ultrasound and orbital computed tomography formed the basis of the diagnosis. PBMCs were isolated from 8 to 10 ml of fresh peripheral blood by Ficoll-Paque density gradient centrifugation. Total RNA was extracted using Trizol reagent, and RNA quality was checked on an Agilent 2100 Bioanalyzer. Results and caveats for the whole study, not just this receptor: In validation, the model predicted ophthalmopathy progression with more than 70% sensitivity and around 72% specificity; eleven to twelve predicted patients were CT-confirmed with GO in a median of approximately six months. Sample size was not predetermined statistically, and investigators were not blinded to group allocation. In cross-validation, the 13-signature model distinguished ophthalmopathy from stable hyperthyroidism with about 89% sensitivity and approximately 81% specificity, while in the test set the corresponding values were around 79% and 71%. Most of the expanded thyroid clonotypes with a frequency above 0.001 were also detected in blood, and it was suggested that the thyroid immune response may be reflected by blood repertoires.

The sample holds many counts of this clonotype. The target of this receptor is not known. No much larger clone is present one base from it, and per-base qualities are unavailable. The junction carries 9 bases between V and J, which are trimmed by 2 bases and 4 bases respectively. Per the germline V gene, MNHEY is the CDR1 and SVGEGT is the CDR2. The CDR3 measures 14 amino acids from cysteine to phenylalanine. Of the read, only the CDR3 DNA is kept; its 42 bases are in frame from base 1. This TCR derives from a woman between 18 and 29 years old with Graves' ophthalmopathy. Donor details come from another sample of the same person, matched by shared clones. The chain is made from TRBV6-2 or TRBV6-3 and TRBJ1-5; the D gene is not confidently resolved. Sequencing used peripheral blood. The CDR3 region reads CASSYISANQPQHF. In nucleotides, the sequence is TGTGCCAGCAGTTACATCTCGGCGAATCAGCCCCAGCATTTT.